This TCR beta chain is from a study of cytomegalovirus exposure and HLA in healthy donors. Study results and limitations: Common viral pathogens were later found to be apparently linked to several of the most significant clusters. Among TCR beta chains, those listed as cytomegalovirus-associated numbered more than 150.

The PCR was carried out with 60 Vbeta primers and 13 Jbeta primers. How the authors handled the data: Some 9.9 million shared chains were among 65 million to 85 million unique TCR beta chains counted in a later analysis. The method was immunoSEQ multiplex PCR; TCRdb's version includes in-frame clones alone and lacks a portion of them. V and J calls and clone size follow that table, whereas D and trimming were derived from the DNA. In the table there are fewer than 200,000 clones, roughly 85% of which are singletons. V dropped 2 bases and J dropped 4; count of bases not matched to a gene: 8. Looked up from germline, CDR1 is WSHSY and CDR2 is SAAADI. The CDR3 has 16 residues. About this clone itself: What it binds is unknown.

The sample consisted of PBMCs. The V gene is TRBV10-2, the J gene TRBJ1-5; the match to TRBD1 covers 7 bases. The sequence was collected from a male donor in good health and CMV-seronegative. For the CDR3, the DNA is TGCGCCAGCAGTGAGGTTACAGGGGCAGTTAATCAGCCCCAGCATTTT. Translating it yields CASSEVTGAVNQPQHF.